Each of the 2 T cell receptor beta chains below was sequenced from the same sample in a study of T cell changes during pregnancy in multiple sclerosis. Profiled with immunoSEQ multiplex PCR; TCRdb holds only in-frame clones, not every one. Of some 70,000 clones in the sample, around 90% were seen once. Specimen: peripheral blood, collected in the second trimester of pregnancy. The receptors were sampled from a female donor with multiple sclerosis, enrolled in a pregnancy study.

The chain uses TRBV19 and TRBJ1-2, with 9 bases identical to TRBD1. J lost 1 base, V lost 4 bases, and 7 bases had no gene match. CDR3 length equals 16 residues. Germline V gene sequence: CDR1 LNHDA, CDR2 SQIVND (reference sequence). The CDR3 reads CASSRQQGASNYGYTF. In DNA, the CDR3 is TGTGCCAGTAGTAGACAACAGGGGGCAAGTAACTATGGCTACACCTTC.

In DNA form, the CDR3 reads TGTGCCAGCAGACCCAGGGGTAACGCTGAAGCTTTCTTT. Protein product: CASRPRGNAEAFF. The chain uses TRBV6-5 and TRBJ1-1; a weak D match, TRBD1 (6 bases). Germline loops: CDR1 MNHEY, CDR2 SVGAGI. V was clipped by 6 bases and J by 6 bases, with 14 bases between them. CDR3 length: 13 residues.